These 9 T cell receptor beta chains were sequenced from one sample in a study of cytomegalovirus exposure and HLA in healthy donors. Sequencing used immunoSEQ multiplex PCR; TCRdb keeps in-frame clones, though not all of them. The sample lists 120,000 or so clones; 89% were seen once. The specimen sequenced was PBMCs. The receptors were sampled from a woman under 30 in good health and CMV-seronegative.

The J gene is TRBJ1-2, the V gene TRBV7-9; D perhaps matches TRBD1 (5 bases). V lost 11 bases, J lost 0 bases, and 19 bases lay in between. The CDR3 has 15 amino acids. Looked up from germline, CDR1 is SEHNR and CDR2 is FQNEAQ (reference sequence). The CDR3 bases are TGTGCCTCCGCGTACGGGGGGTCTTCTAACTATGGCTACACCTTC. It yields the protein CASAYGGSSNYGYTF.

A single count supports this clone. The genes are TRBV11-2 and TRBJ2-1, with TRBD2 as a possible D gene (6 bases). The CDR3 covers 17 residues. V was cut by 5 bases and J by 7 bases, with 24 bases left in between. Germline CDR1 and CDR2: SGHAT and FQNNGV. The CDR3 DNA sequence: TGTGCCAGCAGCCAATACGAAGGAGGGCTGTATTATAATGAGCAGTTCTTC. This encodes CASSQYEGGLYYNEQFF.

The CDR3 reads CASSPSRVLINYGYTF. The CDR3 nucleotides are TGTGCCAGCAGCCCGAGCAGGGTTCTGATTAACTATGGCTACACCTTC. This sequence joins TRBV7-2 and TRBJ1-2; D might be TRBD1 (5 bases). The CDR3 runs 16 residues. The germline V gene has CDR1 SGHTA and CDR2 FQGNSA. V lost 5 bases, J lost 1 base, and 17 bases lay in between.

The rearrangement uses TRBV25-1 and TRBJ2-3; D gene uncertain. CDR1 is MGHDK and CDR2 is SYGVNS in the germline V gene. Trimming removed 1 base from V and 8 bases from J, with 10 bases in between. CDR3 length equals 13 residues. For the CDR3, the DNA is TGTGCCAGCAGTGAATTGGGCAGAAGTACGCAGTATTTT. Its protein is CASSELGRSTQYF.

Here the CDR3 DNA reads TGTGCCAGCAGCCGGACTACCCAAGAGACCCAGTACTTC. Translating gives CASSRTTQETQYF. This chain joins TRBV5-8 and TRBJ2-5; D is perhaps TRBD2 (6 bases). Deletions cut 4 bases from V and 1 base from J, with 8 bases between. The CDR3 contains 13 residues. Germline V gene sequence: CDR1 SGHTS, CDR2 YDEGEE. The full variable domain, completed using reference TRBV5-8 and TRBJ2-5, is EAGVTQSPTHLIKTRGQQATLRCSPISGHTSVYWYQQALGLGLQFLLWYDEGEERNRGNFPPRFSGRQFPNYSSELNVNALELEDSALYLCASSRTTQETQYFGPGTRLLVL.

The chain carries TRBV6-5 and TRBJ1-3, with D uncertain. V was shortened by 1 base and J by 0 bases, with 4 bases between the two germline ends. From germline, CDR1 is MNHEY and CDR2 SVGAGI. This CDR3 has 14 amino acids. This chain's CDR3 is CASSYFRSGNTIYF. The DNA of the CDR3 is TGTGCCAGCAGTTACTTTCGCTCTGGAAACACCATATATTTT.

The chain joins TRBV18 to TRBJ1-5; TRBD1 aligns across 9 bases. The germline V gene has CDR1 KGHSH and CDR2 LQKENI. V shed 0 bases and J 7 bases; nucleotides not matched to a gene: 7. The CDR3 contains 16 residues. CDR3: CASSPPSWTGEQPQHF. As DNA, the CDR3 is TGTGCCAGCTCACCACCGTCGTGGACAGGGGAACAGCCCCAGCATTTT.

V is TRBV5-1 and J is TRBJ2-7; TRBD1 matches at 9 bases. Trimming took 4 bases from V and 4 from J; bases not matched to a gene: 3. Germline V lookup: CDR1 SGHRS, CDR2 YFSETQ. The CDR3 runs 13 residues. Written as DNA, the CDR3 is TGCGCCAGCAGCCACGGACAGGGGTACGAGCAGTACTTC. Encoded protein: CASSHGQGYEQYF.

The rearrangement uses TRBV4-2 and TRBJ2-2; TRBD2 aligns across 8 bases. Unmatched junction bases numbered 6, after V lost 1 base and J lost 5 bases. Germline V gene lookup returns CDR1 LGHNA and CDR2 YNFKEQ. CDR3 length: 16 amino acids. The CDR3 region has the DNA TGTGCCAGCAGCCAAGGAGGGGCTAGCGGGACCGGGGAGCTGTTTTTT. Protein: CASSQGGASGTGELFF.